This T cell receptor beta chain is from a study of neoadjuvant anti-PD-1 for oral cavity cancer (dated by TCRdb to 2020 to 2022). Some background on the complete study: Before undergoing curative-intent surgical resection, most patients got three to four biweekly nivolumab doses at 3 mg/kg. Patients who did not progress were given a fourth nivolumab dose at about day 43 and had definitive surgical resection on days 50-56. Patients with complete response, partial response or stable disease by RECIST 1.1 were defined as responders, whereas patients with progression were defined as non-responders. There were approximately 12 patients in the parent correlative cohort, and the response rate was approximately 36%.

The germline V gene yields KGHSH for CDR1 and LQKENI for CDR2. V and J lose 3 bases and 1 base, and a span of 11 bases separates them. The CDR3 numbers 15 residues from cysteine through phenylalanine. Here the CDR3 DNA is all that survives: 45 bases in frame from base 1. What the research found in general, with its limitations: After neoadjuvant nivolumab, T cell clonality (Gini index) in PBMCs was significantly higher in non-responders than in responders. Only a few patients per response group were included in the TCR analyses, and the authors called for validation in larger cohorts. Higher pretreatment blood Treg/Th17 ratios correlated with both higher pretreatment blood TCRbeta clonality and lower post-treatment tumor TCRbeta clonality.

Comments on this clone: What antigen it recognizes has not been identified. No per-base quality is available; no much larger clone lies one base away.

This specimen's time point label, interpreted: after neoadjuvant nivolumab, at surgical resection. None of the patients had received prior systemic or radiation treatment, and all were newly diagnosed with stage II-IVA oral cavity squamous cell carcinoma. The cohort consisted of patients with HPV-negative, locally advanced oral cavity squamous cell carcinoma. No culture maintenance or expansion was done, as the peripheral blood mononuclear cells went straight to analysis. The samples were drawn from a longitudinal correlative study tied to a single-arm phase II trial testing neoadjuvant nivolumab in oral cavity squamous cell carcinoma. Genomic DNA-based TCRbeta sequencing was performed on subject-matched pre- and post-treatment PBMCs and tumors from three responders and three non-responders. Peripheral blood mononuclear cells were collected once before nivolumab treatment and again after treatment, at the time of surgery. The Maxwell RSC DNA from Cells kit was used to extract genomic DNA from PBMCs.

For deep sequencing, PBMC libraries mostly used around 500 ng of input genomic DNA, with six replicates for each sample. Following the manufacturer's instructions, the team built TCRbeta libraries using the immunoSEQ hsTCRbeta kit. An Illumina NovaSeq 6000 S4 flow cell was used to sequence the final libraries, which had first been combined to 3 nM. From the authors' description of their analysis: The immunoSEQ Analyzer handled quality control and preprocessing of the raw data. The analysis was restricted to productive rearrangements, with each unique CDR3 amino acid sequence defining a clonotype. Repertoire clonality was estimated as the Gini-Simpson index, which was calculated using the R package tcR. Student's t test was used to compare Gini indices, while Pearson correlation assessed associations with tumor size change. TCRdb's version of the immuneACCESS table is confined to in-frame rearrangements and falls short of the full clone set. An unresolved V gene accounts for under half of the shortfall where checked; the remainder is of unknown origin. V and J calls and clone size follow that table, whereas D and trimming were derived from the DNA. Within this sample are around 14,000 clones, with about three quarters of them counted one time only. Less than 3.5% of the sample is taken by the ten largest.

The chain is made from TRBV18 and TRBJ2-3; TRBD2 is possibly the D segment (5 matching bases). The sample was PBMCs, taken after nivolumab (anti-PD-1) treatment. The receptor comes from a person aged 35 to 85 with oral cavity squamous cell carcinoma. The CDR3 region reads CASSPTGSGTDTQYF. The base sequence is TGTGCCAGCTCACCTACGGGGTCCGGCACAGATACGCAGTATTTT.